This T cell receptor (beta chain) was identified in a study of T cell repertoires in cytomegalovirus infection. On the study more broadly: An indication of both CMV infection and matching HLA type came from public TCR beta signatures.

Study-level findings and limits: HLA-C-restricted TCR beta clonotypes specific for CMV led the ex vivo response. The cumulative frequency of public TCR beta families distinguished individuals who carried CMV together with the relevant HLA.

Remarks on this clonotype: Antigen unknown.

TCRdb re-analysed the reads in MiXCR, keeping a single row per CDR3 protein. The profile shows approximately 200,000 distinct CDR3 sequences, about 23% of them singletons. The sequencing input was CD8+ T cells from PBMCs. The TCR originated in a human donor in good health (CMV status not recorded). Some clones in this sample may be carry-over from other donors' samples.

The CDR3 DNA follows: TGCGCCAGCTCTGTGGGGGGACGGAATTCACCCCTCCACTTT. Protein sequence: CASSVGGRNSPLHF. This chain links TRBV10-2 with TRBJ1-6, with D possibly TRBD1 on 5 matching bases. The CDR3 runs 14 residues. The germline CDR1 and CDR2 sequences are WSHSY and SAAADI. Trimming cost V 8 bases and J 7 bases, with 15 bases left between them.